These T cell receptor beta chains were read from a single sample in a study of blood T cell repertoires in COVID-19. Assay: immunoSEQ multiplex PCR; the TCRdb copy retains only in-frame clones and omits some. The sample lists 210,000 or so clones, around 80% occurring once. Input material: peripheral blood. These receptors all come from a middle-aged woman with acute or convalescent COVID-19. The CDR3 runs from the conserved cysteine through the conserved F or W. A D gene is named only where the DNA matches it firmly. Size values are once, few and many counts, or a class for expanded clones, and some rows have none.

d_call	clone_size	j_call	v_call	cdr3_aa	cdr3_nt
TRBD2	.	TRBJ2-1	TRBV20-1	CSASPAPGLADNEQFF	TGCAGTGCTAGTCCGGCTCCGGGACTAGCGGACAATGAGCAGTTCTTC
.	.	TRBJ2-5	TRBV10-3	CAISDSGHHLYF	TGTGCCATCAGTGACTCTGGGCACCATTTGTACTTC
TRBD2	.	TRBJ2-7	TRBV6-5	CASIQGGRAAYEQYF	TGTGCCAGCATTCAAGGCGGGAGGGCCGCCTACGAGCAGTACTTC
.	.	TRBJ1-2	TRBV6-5	CASEALTNYGYTF	TGTGCCAGCGAGGCCCTGACTAACTATGGCTACACCTTC
TRBD2	.	TRBJ2-7	TRBV11-2	CASSLATSGYEQYF	TGTGCCAGCAGCTTAGCGACTAGCGGCTACGAGCAGTACTTC
.	few	TRBJ2-3	TRBV19	CASSIGLRSIVTDTQYF	TGTGCCAGTAGTATAGGTCTCAGGTCTATTGTCACAGATACGCAGTATTTT
.	.	TRBJ2-1	TRBV4-2	CASSQDRDNEQFF	TGTGCCAGCAGCCAAGACAGGGACAATGAGCAGTTCTTC
.	.	TRBJ2-3	TRBV5-1	CASSLARPSTDTQYF	TGCGCCAGCAGCTTGGCCAGGCCTAGCACAGATACGCAGTATTTT
TRBD1	.	TRBJ1-2	TRBV5-1	CASSGLTGGADGYTF	TGCGCCAGCAGCGGCCTGACAGGGGGCGCGGATGGCTACACCTTC
.	few	TRBJ1-2	TRBV7-2	CASSRLGANYGYTF	TGTGCCAGCAGTCGGCTAGGGGCAAACTATGGCTACACCTTC
TRBD1	once	TRBJ1-1	TRBV29-1	CSGQTGETEAFF	TGCAGCGGCCAAACAGGGGAAACTGAAGCTTTCTTT
.	.	TRBJ2-4	TRBV2	CASSDLTRGAKNIQYF	TGTGCCAGCAGTGACCTGACCCGCGGGGCCAAAAACATTCAGTACTTC
TRBD1	.	TRBJ2-3	TRBV11-2	CASSRFGTGGADTQYF	TGTGCCAGCAGCCGATTCGGGACAGGGGGCGCAGATACGCAGTATTTT
.	.	TRBJ2-5	TRBV11-1	CASGFKQGEETQYF	TGTGCCAGCGGATTTAAACAGGGAGAGGAGACCCAGTACTTC
TRBD2	.	TRBJ2-4	TRBV19	CASSIRAGGASAKNIQYF	TGTGCCAGTAGTATTCGCGCGGGGGGGGCCTCAGCCAAAAACATTCAGTACTTC
TRBD1	.	TRBJ1-2	TRBV30	CALPGQGRSYGYTF	TGTGCCCTACCCGGACAGGGGAGAAGCTATGGCTACACCTTC
TRBD2	.	TRBJ2-5	TRBV6-5	CASSAGGGSETQYF	TGTGCCAGCAGCGCGGGAGGGGGGAGTGAGACCCAGTACTTC
.	.	TRBJ2-3	TRBV12-1	CASSFAIGGYF	TGTGCCAGCAGCTTTGCGATAGGAGGCTATTTT
.	few	TRBJ2-7	TRBV5-5	CASSFWGAGYEQYF	TGTGCCAGCAGCTTTTGGGGAGCCGGCTACGAGCAGTACTTC
TRBD1	.	TRBJ1-1	TRBV5-1	CASSLTGPPRRTEAFF	TGCGCCAGCAGCCTGACAGGGCCCCCCAGGCGCACTGAAGCTTTCTTT
.	.	TRBJ2-7	TRBV6-2/TRBV6-3	CASSYSVAGYEQYF	TGTGCCAGCAGTTACTCGGTTGCCGGCTACGAGCAGTACTTC
TRBD1	.	TRBJ2-1	TRBV5-1	CASSYGQGPYNEQFF	TGCGCCAGCAGCTACGGACAGGGGCCCTACAATGAGCAGTTCTTC
.	.	TRBJ2-7	TRBV2	CASRDSYYEQYF	TGTGCCAGCAGGGACAGTTACTACGAGCAGTACTTC
.	few	TRBJ2-7	TRBV20-1	CSASPPSSYEQYF	TGCAGTGCTAGTCCACCGAGCTCCTACGAGCAGTACTTC
TRBD2	.	TRBJ2-7	TRBV5-1	CASKRGDSYEQYF	TGCGCCAGCAAGCGGGGGGACTCCTACGAGCAGTACTTC
.	.	TRBJ1-4	TRBV10-3	CAIRGGANEKLFF	TGTGCCATCAGGGGGGGGGCTAATGAAAAACTGTTTTTT
.	.	TRBJ2-1	TRBV11-2	CASSPAGVSENEQFF	TGTGCCAGCAGCCCAGCCGGGGTGAGCGAAAATGAGCAGTTCTTC
TRBD1	.	TRBJ2-1	TRBV9	CASSVGTGDYNEQFF	TGTGCCAGCAGCGTAGGGACAGGGGACTACAATGAGCAGTTCTTC
.	.	TRBJ2-7	TRBV5-1	CASSLTRQRSYEQYF	TGCGCCAGCAGCTTGACCAGACAGCGATCCTACGAGCAGTACTTC
.	.	TRBJ1-2	TRBV19	CASWGGRNYGYTF	TGTGCCAGCTGGGGAGGCAGGAACTATGGCTACACCTTC
.	once	TRBJ1-3	TRBV9	CASSVDRSIGNTIYF	TGTGCCAGCAGCGTAGATAGAAGCATTGGAAACACCATATATTTT
.	.	TRBJ1-1	TRBV20-1	CSASRVNTEAFF	TGCAGTGCTAGTAGAGTTAACACTGAAGCTTTCTTT
.	.	TRBJ1-1	TRBV25-1	CASREDGEAFF	TGTGCCAGCAGGGAGGACGGGGAAGCTTTCTTT
TRBD1	.	TRBJ1-5	TRBV30	CASSGQGLGQPQHF	TGTGCCTCCTCGGGACAGGGGTTAGGTCAGCCCCAGCATTTT
.	once	TRBJ2-3	TRBV3-1/TRBV3-2	CASSRHPGDADTQYF	TGTGCCAGCAGCCGCCATCCGGGAGACGCGGATACGCAGTATTTT
.	.	TRBJ1-1	TRBV27	CASSSGSRGNTEAFF	TGTGCCAGCAGTTCAGGGAGCAGGGGGAACACTGAAGCTTTCTTT
TRBD1	once	TRBJ1-2	TRBV28	CASSSRQGIRRGYTF	TGTGCCAGCAGTTCCCGACAGGGGATTCGGCGTGGCTACACCTTC
.	.	TRBJ2-5	TRBV2	CASSDPTIQETQYF	TGTGCCAGCAGTGACCCTACGATCCAAGAGACCCAGTACTTC
.	.	TRBJ2-3	TRBV21-1	CASPSPGGACTDTQYF	TGTGCCAGCCCCTCCCCCGGGGGGGCCTGCACAGATACGCAGTATTTT
.	.	TRBJ1-1	TRBV18	CASSPRWQLNTEAFF	TGTGCCAGCTCACCACGGTGGCAGTTAAACACTGAAGCTTTCTTT
.	.	TRBJ1-2	TRBV20-1	CSSGDYGYTF	TGCAGTTCCGGTGACTATGGCTACACCTTC
.	.	TRBJ2-1	TRBV5-4	CASSSRRSEQFF	TGTGCCAGCAGCTCCCGGCGGTCGGAGCAGTTCTTC
.	.	TRBJ1-1	TRBV10-2	CASRPSQGGTEAFF	TGCGCCAGCAGACCTTCCCAGGGAGGGACTGAAGCTTTCTTT
.	.	TRBJ2-3	TRBV6-5	CASSAGVRPDTQYF	TGTGCCAGCAGCGCAGGGGTCCGCCCAGATACGCAGTATTTT
.	.	TRBJ1-2	TRBV5-6	CASSLRLGRGYTF	TGTGCCAGCAGCTTGCGGCTGGGGAGAGGCTACACCTTC
.	once	TRBJ2-1	TRBV27	CASTLTGWGYNEQFF	TGTGCCAGCACTCTAACGGGGTGGGGCTACAATGAGCAGTTCTTC
TRBD2	.	TRBJ2-7	TRBV10-2	CASTAGGYEQYF	TGCGCCAGCACGGCGGGGGGCTACGAGCAGTACTTC
TRBD1	.	TRBJ2-1	TRBV19	CASSMNEYRDRGLDEQFF	TGTGCCAGTAGTATGAACGAATACCGGGACAGGGGCTTGGATGAGCAGTTCTTC
.	.	TRBJ1-2	TRBV27	CASSLSETGRNGYTF	TGTGCCAGCAGTTTATCGGAAACAGGGAGAAATGGCTACACCTTC
.	.	TRBJ2-7	TRBV20-1	CSVENGEQYF	TGCAGTGTGGAGAACGGCGAGCAGTACTTC
TRBD1	.	TRBJ1-1	TRBV2	CASRGQMNTEAFF	TGTGCCAGCAGGGGACAGATGAACACTGAAGCTTTCTTT
TRBD2	.	TRBJ2-3	TRBV3-1/TRBV3-2	CASSQDGSGRATDTQYF	TGTGCCAGCAGCCAAGATGGGAGCGGGAGGGCCACAGATACGCAGTATTTT
.	.	TRBJ1-2	TRBV6-5	CASRLSFVSYGYTF	TGTGCCAGCAGGCTCAGTTTCGTTTCCTATGGCTACACCTTC
TRBD2	.	TRBJ2-1	TRBV4-1	CASSPLWASGGAIEQFF	TGCGCCAGCAGCCCCCTTTGGGCTAGCGGGGGGGCGATTGAGCAGTTCTTC
TRBD1	.	TRBJ1-1	TRBV30	CAYRQGWGLNTEAFF	TGTGCCTACAGACAGGGATGGGGCCTGAACACTGAAGCTTTCTTT
.	.	TRBJ1-4	TRBV18	CASSPLGQGEKLFF	TGTGCCAGCTCACCTCTGGGGCAGGGTGAAAAACTGTTTTTT
.	.	TRBJ2-7	TRBV10-1	CASAGRWTYEQYF	TGCGCCAGCGCGGGACGGTGGACCTACGAGCAGTACTTC
.	.	TRBJ2-7	TRBV6-1	CASSDDSYEQYF	TGTGCCAGCAGTGATGACAGCTACGAGCAGTACTTC
.	.	TRBJ2-7	TRBV10-3	CAISGLESQGFPYEQYF	TGTGCCATCAGTGGACTGGAGTCGCAGGGGTTTCCCTACGAGCAGTACTTC